In its sample, the clone carrying this TCR beta chain was seen many times. Its target is not known. CDR3 length: 13 residues. Per the germline V gene, CDR1 is LNHNV and CDR2 is YYDKDF (reference sequence). Deletions cut 0 bases from V and 3 bases from J, with 5 bases between. The sample is drawn from a study of Graves' ophthalmopathy and Graves' hyperthyroidism. Overall study: The authors defined stable hyperthyroidism as no ophthalmopathy within 18 months of follow-up. General study findings and limits: With more than 60% sensitivity and more than 72% specificity, the model predicted ophthalmopathy progression. Most expanded clonotypes in thyroid above 0.001 frequency also showed up in blood.

Hyperthyroidism in these 18- to 65-year-old patients was newly diagnosed, lasting under 2 months. Amplification targeted the TCR beta CDR3 regions, with RNA transcripts as the source material. An opening RT-PCR round employed HTBI primers and preceded a second-round multiplex PCR. TCRdb itself ran the multiplex PCR reads through MiXCR, one entry per CDR3 protein. The sample lists roughly 1.1 million distinct CDR3 sequences; less than 45% were seen once. This TCR was recovered from an adult man with Graves' hyperthyroidism. The chain employs TRBV15 and TRBJ1-2; D gene uncertain. Sequencing was carried out using peripheral blood or thyroid tissue (not recorded which). CDR3 nucleotides: TGTGCCACCAGCAGAGATCAGGACTATGGCTACACCTTC. This gives the protein CATSRDQDYGYTF. The variable domain in full, completed from reference TRBV15 and TRBJ1-2, reads DAMVIQNPRYQVTQFGKPVTLSCSQTLNHNVMYWYQQKSSQAPKLLFHYYDKDFNNEADTPDNFQSRRPNTSFCFLDIRSPGLGDTAMYLCATSRDQDYGYTFGSGTRLTVV.